The 21 T cell receptor beta chains presented below share a single source sample, sequenced in a study of shared clonotypes between healthy human individuals. Only in-frame clones appear in the TCRdb table, and some are missing; sequencing was by immunoSEQ multiplex PCR. The data show some 2,400,000 clones, roughly 95% seen once. The specimen was naive CD4+ T cells sorted from blood. Subset here: CD45RA+ positively selected. The source is a man aged 18 to 30 in good health.

This clone was detected once. V gene TRBV7-9 combines with J gene TRBJ2-5; D gene ambiguous. This CDR3 contains 14 residues. The germline gives CDR1 SEHNR, CDR2 FQNEAQ (reference sequence). Trimming removed 5 bases at V and 0 bases at J, with 10 bases between. In DNA, the CDR3 is TGTGCCAGCAGCCCACTCCTAAACCAAGAGACCCAGTACTTC. This translates into CASSPLLNQETQYF.

The rearrangement joins TRBV28 to TRBJ2-5; TRBD1 or TRBD2 may be the D gene (5 bases each). From germline, CDR1 is MDHEN and CDR2 SYDVKM. This CDR3 spans 15 amino acids. V lost 4 bases and J lost 3, with 15 bases in between. The CDR3 reads CASSSQGIGEETQYF. DNA for the CDR3: TGTGCCAGCAGTTCGCAGGGTATCGGGGAAGAGACCCAGTACTTC. The variable domain in full, completed from reference TRBV28 and TRBJ2-5, reads DVKVTQSSRYLVKRTGEKVFLECVQDMDHENMFWYRQDPGLGLRLIYFSYDVKMKEKGDIPEGYSVSREKKERFSLILESASTNQTSMYLCASSSQGIGEETQYFGPGTRLLVL.

This rearrangement joins TRBV6-6 to TRBJ1-2; a weak D match, TRBD1 (6 bases). Trimming removed 5 bases from V and 2 bases from J, with 15 bases in between. Germline CDR1 is MNHNY and CDR2 is SVGAGI (reference sequence). The CDR3 length is 15 residues. Here the CDR3 DNA reads TGTGCCAGCAGTCCGTCCGGGGGCGGGAACTATGGCTACACCTTC. Encoded protein: CASSPSGGGNYGYTF.

This clone was detected only a few times. The chain uses TRBV7-9 and TRBJ1-5, with a tentative D call TRBD1 (5 bases). Trimming pared 5 bases from V and 6 bases from J, leaving 14 bases between. This CDR3 comprises 14 residues. Germline CDR1 reads SEHNR; CDR2 reads FQNEAQ (reference sequence). The CDR3 loop reads CASSRGQGGQPQHF. In DNA, the CDR3 is TGTGCCAGCAGCCGGGGCCAGGGAGGTCAGCCCCAGCATTTT. The full variable domain, rest sourced from reference TRBV7-9 and TRBJ1-5, is DTGVSQNPRHKITKRGQNVTFRCDPISEHNRLYWYRQTLGQGPEFLTYFQNEAQLEKSRLLSDRFSAERPKGSFSTLEIQRTEQGDSAMYLCASSRGQGGQPQHFGDGTRLSIL.

The chain combines TRBV30 with TRBJ1-1, with unresolved D. The germline gives CDR1 GTSNPN, CDR2 SVGIG (reference sequence). Trimming shortened V by 1 base and J by 0 bases, and 9 bases separated the two germline ends. CDR3 length equals 14 residues. The CDR3 is CAWSAGIMNTEAFF. CDR3 DNA: TGTGCCTGGAGTGCCGGAATTATGAACACTGAAGCTTTCTTT.

The chain employs TRBV5-1 and TRBJ1-2, with D possibly being TRBD1 (5 bases). Trimming removed 0 bases at V and 6 bases at J, with 12 bases between. Germline V gives CDR1 SGHRS, CDR2 YFSETQ. The CDR3 length is 14 residues. In DNA, the CDR3 is TGCGCCAGCAGCTTGGCCGGGGCGACCGATGGCTACACCTTC. Amino acid sequence: CASSLAGATDGYTF.

With respect to this clone: This same CDR3 is encoded by further DNA sequences in the sample. CDR3 region: CAIRDNTDTQYF. The CDR3 bases are TGTGCCATCAGGGATAACACAGATACGCAGTATTTT. The V and J genes are TRBV10-3 and TRBJ2-3, with D unresolved. Germline CDR1 ENHRY, CDR2 SYGVKD. The V gene lost 6 bases and the J gene lost 2 bases, with 6 bases spanning the gap. This CDR3 contains 12 residues.

The rearrangement links TRBV15 to TRBJ2-3; a weak D match, TRBD2 (6 bases). Trimming left V 0 bases short and J 4 bases short, with 14 bases between. This CDR3 has 16 residues. The V gene's germline CDR1 is LNHNV and CDR2 YYDKDF (reference sequence). CDR3 amino acids: CATSRDPGGPPDTQYF. The CDR3 nucleotides are TGTGCCACCAGCAGAGATCCCGGAGGGCCTCCAGATACGCAGTATTTT.

V and J are TRBV5-1 and TRBJ2-5, with 10 bases lining up with TRBD2. This CDR3 has 14 residues. Germline V gene data show CDR1 as SGHRS and CDR2 as YFSETQ. J lost 5 bases, V lost 5 bases, and 6 bases had no gene match. CDR3: CASRALAGVETQYF. As DNA, the CDR3 is TGCGCCAGCAGAGCGCTAGCGGGGGTGGAGACCCAGTACTTC.

The V call is TRBV9, the J call TRBJ1-6; D is undetermined. Trimming took off 1 base at V and 5 bases at J, with 7 bases between the two ends. The germline gives CDR1 SGDLS, CDR2 YYNGEE. CDR3 length equals 14 residues. The CDR3 DNA is TGTGCCAGCAGCGTAAAGGGAAATAATTCACCCCTCCACTTT. This gives the protein CASSVKGNNSPLHF.

The CDR3, as DNA: TGCGCCAGCACCTCAGGAGGGGACAAAACAGATACGCAGTATTTT. Protein product: CASTSGGDKTDTQYF. V and J are TRBV5-1 and TRBJ2-3; D is perhaps TRBD1 or TRBD2 (6 bases each). The CDR3 runs to 15 residues. V was trimmed by 6 bases and J by 3 bases, leaving 17 bases between them. Germline V gene lookup returns CDR1 SGHRS and CDR2 YFSETQ. Full variable domain (missing parts from reference TRBV5-1 and TRBJ2-3): KAGVTQTPRYLIKTRGQQVTLSCSPISGHRSVSWYQQTPGQGLQFLFEYFSETQRNKGNFPGRFSGRQFSNSRSEMNVSTLELGDSALYLCASTSGGDKTDTQYFGPGTRLTVL.

The chain is built from TRBV9 and TRBJ2-7; weak D call: TRBD2 (6 bases). Germline CDR1 SGDLS, CDR2 YYNGEE. V was cut by 0 bases and J by 2 bases, with 12 bases left in between. The CDR3 covers 15 residues. The CDR3 DNA follows: TGTGCCAGCAGCGTAGAGGAGGGAGATACCTACGAGCAGTACTTC. Translation gives CASSVEEGDTYEQYF.

This chain connects TRBV14 to TRBJ1-5; D ambiguous. Germline V gene lookup returns CDR1 SGHDN and CDR2 FVKESK. The CDR3 extends over 13 amino acids. The V and J ends lost 0 bases and 9 bases respectively, with 9 bases between them. The CDR3 DNA follows: TGTGCCAGCAGCCAAGATATCGGTTTGCCCCAGCATTTT. Its protein product is CASSQDIGLPQHF.

This rearrangement joins TRBV6-5 to TRBJ1-1; TRBD1 might be the D (6 bases). The CDR3 contains 13 residues. Trimming removed 7 bases from V and 1 base from J, with 10 bases in between. Germline assignment: CDR1 MNHEY and CDR2 SVGAGI. The CDR3 protein is CASTTGWNTEAFF. The CDR3 bases are TGTGCCAGCACGACAGGCTGGAACACTGAAGCTTTCTTT.

The rearrangement uses TRBV25-1 and TRBJ2-2; no firm D call. Germline V CDR1 and CDR2: MGHDK, SYGVNS. This CDR3 contains 16 residues. The V gene lost 3 bases and the J gene lost 3 bases, with 14 bases spanning the gap. The CDR3: CASSDTRPVDTGELFF. CDR3 nucleotides: TGTGCCAGCAGTGATACTCGTCCCGTGGACACCGGGGAGCTGTTTTTT.

With respect to this clone: Other DNA sequences in this specimen translate into the identical CDR3. V usage is TRBV5-1 and J usage is TRBJ1-6; TRBD1 matches 7 bases. Germline V gene data show CDR1 as SGHRS and CDR2 as YFSETQ. The CDR3 consists of 14 residues. The junction had 3 bases not matched to a gene; V was cut back by 2 bases and J by 7 bases. CDR3 loop: CASSLGTANSPLHF. The CDR3 nucleotides read TGCGCCAGCAGCTTAGGGACAGCGAATTCACCCCTCCACTTT.

This rearrangement joins TRBV5-8 to TRBJ1-1, with no clear D. V was trimmed by 1 base and J by 2 bases, leaving 18 bases between them. In germline, CDR1 is SGHTS, CDR2 YDEGEE. The CDR3 is 17 residues long. The CDR3 sequence is CASSLLGTGLTNTEAFF. The CDR3 nucleotides read TGTGCCAGCAGCTTGTTAGGTACTGGGCTCACTAACACTGAAGCTTTCTTT.

This chain connects TRBV5-5 to TRBJ1-4; no firm D call. The CDR3 spans 14 residues. Germline CDR1 and CDR2: SGHKS and YYEKEE (reference sequence). The V end lost 4 bases, the J end lost 7 bases, and 14 bases lay between the germline ends. CDR3 sequence: CASSEDGPGEKLFF. CDR3 DNA: TGTGCCAGCAGCGAGGACGGCCCTGGTGAAAAACTGTTTTTT.

The V call is TRBV4-1, the J call TRBJ2-4; TRBD2 agrees at 9 bases. In germline, CDR1 is MGHRA, CDR2 YSYEKL. After removal of 4 bases from V and 3 bases from J, the junction contained 4 bases not matched to a gene. This CDR3 region has 15 residues. The CDR3 DNA follows: TGCGCCAGCAGCCGGACTAGCGAGGACAAAAACATTCAGTACTTC. Its protein product is CASSRTSEDKNIQYF.

As for this clone: Other DNA sequences in this sample translate to the same CDR3. This chain connects TRBV4-1 to TRBJ2-1; D call uncertain. This CDR3 region has 15 residues. CDR1 is MGHRA and CDR2 is YSYEKL in the germline V gene. The V gene lost 0 bases and the J gene lost 0 bases, with 6 bases spanning the gap. CDR3 in amino acids: CASSQDPSSYNEQFF. The CDR3 DNA is TGCGCCAGCAGCCAAGATCCGAGCTCCTACAATGAGCAGTTCTTC.

The V call is TRBV5-1, the J call TRBJ2-2; a weak D match, TRBD1 (5 bases). V gave up 5 bases and J gave up 1 base, with 9 bases separating them. The CDR3 sequence is 14 residues long. Germline V CDR1 and CDR2: SGHRS, YFSETQ. In nucleotides, the CDR3 is TGCGCCAGCAGACAGGCTTTGAACACCGGGGAGCTGTTTTTT. Translation gives CASRQALNTGELFF.